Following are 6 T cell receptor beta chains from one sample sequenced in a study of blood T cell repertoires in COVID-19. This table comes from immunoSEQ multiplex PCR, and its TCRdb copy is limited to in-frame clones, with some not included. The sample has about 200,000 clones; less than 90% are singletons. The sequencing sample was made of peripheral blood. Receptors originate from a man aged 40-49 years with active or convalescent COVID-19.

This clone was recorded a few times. Here the CDR3 reads CATSDGQVTDTQYF. The CDR3 bases are TGTGCCACCAGTGATGGACAGGTAACAGATACGCAGTATTTT. This sequence joins TRBV24-1 and TRBJ2-3; 7 bases are a match to TRBD1. Germline V lookup: CDR1 KGHDR, CDR2 SFDVKD. After removal of 3 bases from V and 3 bases from J, the junction contained 2 bases not matched to a gene. The CDR3 is made up of 14 amino acids.

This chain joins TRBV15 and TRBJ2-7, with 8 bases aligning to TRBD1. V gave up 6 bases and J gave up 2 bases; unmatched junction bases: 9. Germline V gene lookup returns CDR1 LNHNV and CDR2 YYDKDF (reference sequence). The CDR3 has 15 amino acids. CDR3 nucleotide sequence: TGTGCCACCAGTACCCCCGGACAGGGAGCCTACGAGCAGTACTTC. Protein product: CATSTPGQGAYEQYF.

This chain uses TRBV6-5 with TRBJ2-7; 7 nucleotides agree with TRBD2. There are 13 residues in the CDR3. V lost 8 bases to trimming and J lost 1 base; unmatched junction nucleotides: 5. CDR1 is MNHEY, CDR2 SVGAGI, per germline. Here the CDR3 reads CASGAGESYEQYF. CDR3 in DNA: TGTGCCAGCGGGGCGGGGGAATCCTACGAGCAGTACTTC.

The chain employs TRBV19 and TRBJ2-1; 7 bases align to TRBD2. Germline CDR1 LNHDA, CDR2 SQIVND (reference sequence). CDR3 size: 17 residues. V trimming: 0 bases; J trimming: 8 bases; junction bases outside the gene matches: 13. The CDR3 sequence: CASSIDGVWRGSHEQFF. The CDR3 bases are TGTGCCAGTAGTATAGATGGGGTTTGGCGGGGGAGCCATGAGCAGTTCTTC.

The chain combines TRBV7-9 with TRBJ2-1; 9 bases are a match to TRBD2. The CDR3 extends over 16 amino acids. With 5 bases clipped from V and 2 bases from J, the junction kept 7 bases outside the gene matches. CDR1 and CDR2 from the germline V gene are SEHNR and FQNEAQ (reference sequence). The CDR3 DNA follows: TGTGCCAGCAGCAGACTAGCGGAGGGAGCCTACAATGAGCAGTTCTTC. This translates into CASSRLAEGAYNEQFF. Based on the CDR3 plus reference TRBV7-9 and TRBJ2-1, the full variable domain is DTGVSQNPRHKITKRGQNVTFRCDPISEHNRLYWYRQTLGQGPEFLTYFQNEAQLEKSRLLSDRFSAERPKGSFSTLEIQRTEQGDSAMYLCASSRLAEGAYNEQFFGPGTRLTVL.

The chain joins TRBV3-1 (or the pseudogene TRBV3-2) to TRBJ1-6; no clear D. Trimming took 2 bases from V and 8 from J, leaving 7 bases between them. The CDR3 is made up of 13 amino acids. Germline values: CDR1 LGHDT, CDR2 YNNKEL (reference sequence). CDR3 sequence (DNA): TGTGCCAGCAGCCAAAACTTCTATTCACCCCTCCACTTT. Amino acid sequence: CASSQNFYSPLHF.